This T cell receptor (beta chain) is drawn from a study of beta chain features in type 1 diabetes. Purity exceeding 95% was reached by all sorted populations. With respect to this clone: The antigen remains undetermined.

Reverse transcribing all isolated RNA meant expressed TCRB transcripts were sequenced. Assay used: immunoSEQ multiplex PCR; TCRdb lists only in-frame clones, some missing. The sample carries 120,000 to 150,000 clones, 8% to 13% recorded once. The study, taken as a whole, reports: Insertions were fewer and deletions more numerous at VDJ junctions in type 1 diabetes patients.

The source material was naive CD4+ T cells from blood. The clonotype was recovered from a man between 18 and 29 years old in good health.

As DNA, the CDR3 is TGTGCCATCAGTGAGTCGCGGGGGAGCACAGATACGCAGTATTTT. Translated: CAISESRGSTDTQYF. The V call is TRBV10-3, the J call TRBJ2-3, with TRBD2 identical over 7 bases. The CDR3 covers 15 residues. V gave up 0 bases and J gave up 0 bases; unmatched junction bases: 0. Germline CDR1 and CDR2: ENHRY and SYGVKD.